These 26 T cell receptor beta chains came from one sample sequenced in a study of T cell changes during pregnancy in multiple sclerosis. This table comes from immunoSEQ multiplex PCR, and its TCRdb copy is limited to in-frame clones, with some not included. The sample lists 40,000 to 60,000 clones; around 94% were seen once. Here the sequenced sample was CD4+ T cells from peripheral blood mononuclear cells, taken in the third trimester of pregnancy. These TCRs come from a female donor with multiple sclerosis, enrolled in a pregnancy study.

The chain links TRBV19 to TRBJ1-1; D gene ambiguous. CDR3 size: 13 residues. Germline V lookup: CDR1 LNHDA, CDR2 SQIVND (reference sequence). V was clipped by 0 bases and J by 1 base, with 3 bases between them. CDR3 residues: CASSIDKNTEAFF. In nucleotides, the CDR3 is TGTGCCAGTAGTATAGACAAGAACACTGAAGCTTTCTTT.

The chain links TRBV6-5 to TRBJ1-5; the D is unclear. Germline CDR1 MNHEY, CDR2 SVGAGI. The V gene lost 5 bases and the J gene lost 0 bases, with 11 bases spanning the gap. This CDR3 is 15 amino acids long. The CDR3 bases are TGTGCCAGCAGTATCGGGAGTTATAGCAATCAGCCCCAGCATTTT. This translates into CASSIGSYSNQPQHF.

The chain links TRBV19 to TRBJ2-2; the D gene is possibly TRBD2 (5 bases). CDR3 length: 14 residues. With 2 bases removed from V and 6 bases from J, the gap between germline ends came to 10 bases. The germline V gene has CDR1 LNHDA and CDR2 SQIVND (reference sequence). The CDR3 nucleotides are TGTGCCAGTAGTATATCCGGGGTCCCCGGGGAGCTGTTTTTT. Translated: CASSISGVPGELFF. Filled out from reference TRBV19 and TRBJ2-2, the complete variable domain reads DGGITQSPKYLFRKEGQNVTLSCEQNLNHDAMYWYRQDPGQGLRLIYYSQIVNDFQKGDIAEGYSVSREKKESFPLTVTSAQKNPTAFYLCASSISGVPGELFFGEGSRLTVL.

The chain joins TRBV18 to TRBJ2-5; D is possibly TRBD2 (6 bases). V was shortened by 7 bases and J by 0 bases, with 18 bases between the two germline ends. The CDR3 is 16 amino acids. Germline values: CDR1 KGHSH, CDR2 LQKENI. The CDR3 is CASLIPGGVYQETQYF. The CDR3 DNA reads TGTGCCAGCTTAATCCCTGGCGGGGTTTACCAAGAGACCCAGTACTTC.

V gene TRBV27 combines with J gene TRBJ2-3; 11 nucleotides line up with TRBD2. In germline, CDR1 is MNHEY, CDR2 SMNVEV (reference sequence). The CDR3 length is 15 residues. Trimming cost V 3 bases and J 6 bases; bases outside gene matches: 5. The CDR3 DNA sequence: TGTGCCAGCAGTTTGACTAGCGGGGCGGGGGATACGCAGTATTTT. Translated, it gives CASSLTSGAGDTQYF.

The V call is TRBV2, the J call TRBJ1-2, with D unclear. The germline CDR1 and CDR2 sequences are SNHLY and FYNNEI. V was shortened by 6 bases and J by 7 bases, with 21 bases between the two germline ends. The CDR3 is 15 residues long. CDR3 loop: CASSLIVGNSGGYTF. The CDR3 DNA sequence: TGTGCCAGCAGCCTTATCGTCGGCAACTCGGGTGGCTACACCTTC.

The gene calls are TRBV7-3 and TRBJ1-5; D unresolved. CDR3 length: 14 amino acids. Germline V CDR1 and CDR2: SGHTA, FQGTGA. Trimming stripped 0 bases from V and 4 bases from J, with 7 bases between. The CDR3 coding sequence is TGTGCCAGCAGCTTAACGGGCCAAAATCAGCCCCAGCATTTT. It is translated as CASSLTGQNQPQHF.

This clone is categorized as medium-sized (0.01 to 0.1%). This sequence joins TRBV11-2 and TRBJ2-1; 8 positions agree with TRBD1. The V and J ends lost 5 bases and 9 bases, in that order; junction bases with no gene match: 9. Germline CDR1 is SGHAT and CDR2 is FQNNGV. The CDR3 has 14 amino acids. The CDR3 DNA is TGTGCCAGCAGCCCAAGGACAGGGTCAGGTGAGCAGTTCTTC. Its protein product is CASSPRTGSGEQFF.

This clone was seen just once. CDR3 amino acids: CASSQDPSSYNEQFF. CDR3 nucleotides: TGTGCCAGCAGCCAAGATCCGAGCTCCTACAATGAGCAGTTCTTC. This chain links TRBV4-2 with TRBJ2-1; D is uncertain. CDR3 length: 15 residues. Trimming shortened V by 0 bases and J by 0 bases, and 6 bases separated the two germline ends. Per germline, CDR1 LGHNA and CDR2 YNFKEQ.

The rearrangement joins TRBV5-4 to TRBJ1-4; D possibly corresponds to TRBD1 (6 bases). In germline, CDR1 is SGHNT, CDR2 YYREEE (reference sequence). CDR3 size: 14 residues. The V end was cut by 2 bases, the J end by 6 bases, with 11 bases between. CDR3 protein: CASSFQGLDEKLFF. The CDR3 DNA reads TGTGCCAGCAGCTTTCAGGGGTTGGATGAAAAACTGTTTTTT.

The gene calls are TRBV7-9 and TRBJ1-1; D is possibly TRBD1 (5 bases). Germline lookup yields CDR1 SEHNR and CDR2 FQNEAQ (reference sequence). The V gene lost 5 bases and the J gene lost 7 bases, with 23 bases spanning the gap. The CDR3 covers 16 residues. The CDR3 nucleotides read TGTGCCAGCAGCCCCACAAGGGGAATCATGATTGGTGAAGCTTTCTTT. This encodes CASSPTRGIMIGEAFF.

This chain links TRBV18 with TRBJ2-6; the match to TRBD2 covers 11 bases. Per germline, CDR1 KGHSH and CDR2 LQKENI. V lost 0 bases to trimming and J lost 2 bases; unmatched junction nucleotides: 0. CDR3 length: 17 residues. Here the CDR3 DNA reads TGTGCCAGCTCACCACCGGGACTAGCGGCTGGGGCCAACGTCCTGACTTTC. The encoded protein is CASSPPGLAAGANVLTF.

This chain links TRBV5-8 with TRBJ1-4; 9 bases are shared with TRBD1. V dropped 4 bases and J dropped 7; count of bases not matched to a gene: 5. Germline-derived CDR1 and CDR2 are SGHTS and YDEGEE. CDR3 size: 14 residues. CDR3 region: CASSLDRGSEKLFF. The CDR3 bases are TGTGCCAGCAGCCTGGACAGGGGAAGTGAAAAACTGTTTTTT.

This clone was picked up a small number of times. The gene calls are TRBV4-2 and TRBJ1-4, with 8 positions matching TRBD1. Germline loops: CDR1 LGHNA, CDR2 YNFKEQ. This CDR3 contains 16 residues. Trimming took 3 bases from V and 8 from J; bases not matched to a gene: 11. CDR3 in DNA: TGTGCCAGCAGCCAGCGCCGGGACAGGAGAGGGGAAAAACTGTTTTTT. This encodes CASSQRRDRRGEKLFF.

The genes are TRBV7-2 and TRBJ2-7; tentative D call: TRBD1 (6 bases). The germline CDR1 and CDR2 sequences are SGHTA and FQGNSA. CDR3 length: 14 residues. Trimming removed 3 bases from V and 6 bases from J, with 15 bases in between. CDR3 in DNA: TGTGCCAGCAGCTTCTACAGGGCCTCCGGCGAGCAGTACTTC. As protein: CASSFYRASGEQYF.

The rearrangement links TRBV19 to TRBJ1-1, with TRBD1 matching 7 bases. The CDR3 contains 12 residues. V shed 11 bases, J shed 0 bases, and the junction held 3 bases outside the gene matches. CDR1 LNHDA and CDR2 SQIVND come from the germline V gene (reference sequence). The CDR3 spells CAATGLNTEAFF. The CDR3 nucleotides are TGTGCCGCGACAGGGTTGAACACTGAAGCTTTCTTT. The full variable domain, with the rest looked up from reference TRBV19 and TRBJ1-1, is DGGITQSPKYLFRKEGQNVTLSCEQNLNHDAMYWYRQDPGQGLRLIYYSQIVNDFQKGDIAEGYSVSREKKESFPLTVTSAQKNPTAFYLCAATGLNTEAFFGQGTRLTVV.

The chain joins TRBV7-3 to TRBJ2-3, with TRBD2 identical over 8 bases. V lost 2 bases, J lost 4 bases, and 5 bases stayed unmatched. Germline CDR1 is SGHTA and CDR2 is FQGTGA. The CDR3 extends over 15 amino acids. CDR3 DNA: TGTGCCAGCAGCTTATCTGGACTAGCCGCAGATACGCAGTATTTT. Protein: CASSLSGLAADTQYF.

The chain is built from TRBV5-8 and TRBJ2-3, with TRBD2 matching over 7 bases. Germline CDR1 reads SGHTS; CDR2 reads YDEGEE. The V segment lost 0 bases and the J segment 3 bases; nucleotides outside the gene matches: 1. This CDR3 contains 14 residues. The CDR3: CASSLGGGTDTQYF. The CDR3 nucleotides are TGTGCCAGCAGCTTGGGCGGGGGTACAGATACGCAGTATTTT.

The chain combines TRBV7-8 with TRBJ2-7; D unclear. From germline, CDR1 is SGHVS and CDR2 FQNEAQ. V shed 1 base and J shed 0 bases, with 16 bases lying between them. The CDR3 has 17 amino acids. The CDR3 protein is CASSLGVARKVSYEQYF. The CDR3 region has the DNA TGTGCCAGCAGCTTAGGGGTGGCCAGGAAGGTCTCCTACGAGCAGTACTTC.

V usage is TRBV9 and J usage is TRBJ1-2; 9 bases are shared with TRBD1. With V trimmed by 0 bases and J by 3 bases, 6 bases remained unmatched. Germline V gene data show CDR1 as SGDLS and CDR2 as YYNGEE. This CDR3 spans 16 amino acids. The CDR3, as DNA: TGTGCCAGCAGCGTAGGCCCCCGACAGGGGGACTATGGCTACACCTTC. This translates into CASSVGPRQGDYGYTF.

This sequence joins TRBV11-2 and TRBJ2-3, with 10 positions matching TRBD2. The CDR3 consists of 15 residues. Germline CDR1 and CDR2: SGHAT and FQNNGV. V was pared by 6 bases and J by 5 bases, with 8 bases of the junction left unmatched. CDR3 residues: CASRLQRGGQDTQYF. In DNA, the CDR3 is TGTGCCAGCAGATTGCAGCGGGGGGGCCAAGATACGCAGTATTTT.

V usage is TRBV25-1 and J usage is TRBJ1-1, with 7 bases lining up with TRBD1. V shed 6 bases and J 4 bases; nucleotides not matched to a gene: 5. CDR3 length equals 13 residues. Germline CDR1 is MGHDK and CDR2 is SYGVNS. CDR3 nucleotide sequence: TGTGCCAGCAGAGCTCCAGGGGGCACTGAAGCTTTCTTT. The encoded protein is CASRAPGGTEAFF.

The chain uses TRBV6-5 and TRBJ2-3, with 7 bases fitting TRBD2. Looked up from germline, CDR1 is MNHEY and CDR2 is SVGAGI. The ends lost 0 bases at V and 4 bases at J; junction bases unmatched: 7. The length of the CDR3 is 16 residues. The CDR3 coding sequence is TGTGCCAGCAGTTACTCCAGCGGACGGGGGGCAGATACGCAGTATTTT. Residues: CASSYSSGRGADTQYF.

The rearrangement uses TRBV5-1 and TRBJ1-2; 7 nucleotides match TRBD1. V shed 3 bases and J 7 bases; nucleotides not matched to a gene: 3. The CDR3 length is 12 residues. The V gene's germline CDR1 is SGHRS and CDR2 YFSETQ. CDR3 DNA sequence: TGCGCCAGCAGCTATCGACAGGGTGGCTACACCTTC. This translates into CASSYRQGGYTF.

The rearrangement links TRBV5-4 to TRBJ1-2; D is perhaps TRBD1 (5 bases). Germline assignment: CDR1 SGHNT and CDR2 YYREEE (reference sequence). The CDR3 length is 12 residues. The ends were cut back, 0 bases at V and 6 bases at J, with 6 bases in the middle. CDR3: CASSLGGDGYTF. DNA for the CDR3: TGTGCCAGCAGCTTGGGGGGGGATGGCTACACCTTC.

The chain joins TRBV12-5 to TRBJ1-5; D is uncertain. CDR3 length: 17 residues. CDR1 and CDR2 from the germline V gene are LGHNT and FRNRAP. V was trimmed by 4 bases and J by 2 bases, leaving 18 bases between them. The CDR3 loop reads CASGSRTVFGGNQPQHF. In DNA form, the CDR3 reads TGTGCTAGTGGTTCCCGGACGGTTTTCGGGGGCAATCAGCCCCAGCATTTT. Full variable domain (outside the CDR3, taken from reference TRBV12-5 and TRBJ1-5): DARVTQTPRHKVTEMGQEVTMRCQPILGHNTVFWYRQTMMQGLELLAYFRNRAPLDDSGMPKDRFSAEMPDATLATLKIQPSEPRDSAVYFCASGSRTVFGGNQPQHFGDGTRLSIL.